This T cell receptor beta chain was documented in a study of cytomegalovirus exposure and HLA in healthy donors. Those who donated were healthy bone marrow donors. Germline V CDR1 and CDR2: SGHNT, YYREEE (reference sequence). V gave up 7 bases and J gave up 0 bases, with 11 bases separating them. CDR3 length: 14 amino acids. Primers for the PCR totalled 60 Vbeta and 13 Jbeta. This table comes from immunoSEQ multiplex PCR, and its TCRdb copy is limited to in-frame clones, with some not included. This table has more than 90,000 clones, roughly three quarters appearing once. The chain links TRBV5-4 to TRBJ1-3; D call uncertain. Material for sequencing was PBMCs. The sequence was obtained from a man between 50 and 59 years old in good health and CMV-seropositive. Here the CDR3 DNA reads TGTGCCAGCTCAGTACAGCTCTCTGGAAACACCATATATTTT. Translation gives CASSVQLSGNTIYF.